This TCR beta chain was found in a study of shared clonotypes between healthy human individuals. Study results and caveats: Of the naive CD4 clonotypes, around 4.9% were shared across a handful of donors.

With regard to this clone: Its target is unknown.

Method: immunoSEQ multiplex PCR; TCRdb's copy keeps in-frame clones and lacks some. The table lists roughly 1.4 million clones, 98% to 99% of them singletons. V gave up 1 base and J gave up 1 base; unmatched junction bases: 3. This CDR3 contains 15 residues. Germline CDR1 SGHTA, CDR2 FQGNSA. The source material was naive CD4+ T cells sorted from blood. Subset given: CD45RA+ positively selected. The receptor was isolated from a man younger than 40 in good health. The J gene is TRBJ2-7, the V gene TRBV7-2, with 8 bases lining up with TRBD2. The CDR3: CASSLVAGGSYEQYF. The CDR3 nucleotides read TGTGCCAGCAGCTTAGTCGCGGGAGGTTCCTACGAGCAGTACTTC.